This T cell receptor beta chain was documented in a study of regulatory T cells in long-lasting Graves disease. On the study more broadly: Positive TSH receptor antibodies alongside over 5 years of antithyroid drugs were what marked Graves' disease as persistent. Findings of the study overall: Having only a small sample size may have limited accuracy. TRBV28 was favored in persistent disease, as were TRBJ1-2 and TRBJ2-5.

As to time point: persistent/refractory GD, antithyroid drugs over 5 years with positive TRAb. Extracted RNA from PBMCs served as the source of the TCR library. Blood from the periphery, approximately 10 milliliters in all, was drawn into EDTA tubes. Comments on this clonotype: Its specificity is not known. A much larger clone differs by one base, so this may be a read error.

Arm-PCR of CDR3 regions and iRepertoire HTBI primers were the basis on which TCR beta libraries were built. TCRdb analysed the multiplex PCR reads with MiXCR anew, one entry per CDR3 protein. The sample contains over 350,000 distinct CDR3 sequences, less than 25% of which appear only once. Germline V CDR1 and CDR2: MDHEN, SYDVKM. The CDR3 sequence is 14 residues long. The specimen was peripheral blood mononuclear cells (PBMCs), collected when the disease was refractory, from a patient treated with antithyroid drugs. This sequence originates from a female donor with Graves disease. The rearrangement uses TRBV28 and TRBJ2-5; D not resolved. The J call may be in error: the DNA end matches TRBJ2-7 better. The CDR3 reads CANRTSRGMDEQYF. The CDR3 coding sequence is TGTGCCAACAGAACCTCTAGAGGTATGGACGAGCAGTACTTC.